This T cell receptor (beta chain) emerged from a study of blood T cell repertoires in COVID-19. V dropped 1 base and J dropped 4 bases, with 16 bases sitting between them. The CDR3 is 16 residues long. Germline values: CDR1 SGHAT, CDR2 FQNNGV. Here immunoSEQ multiplex PCR was the method, and the copy in TCRdb shows in-frame clones only, minus some. The profile shows around 100,000 clones, about 86% of them singletons. The TCR originated in a woman aged 45-65 years who had recovered from COVID-19. Specimen: PBMCs or T cells enriched from blood (not recorded which). V is TRBV11-2 and J is TRBJ1-1; D not certain. The CDR3 DNA sequence: TGTGCCAGCAGCTTAGGCCACGGAATCCGGAGCACTGAAGCTTTCTTT. Its protein product is CASSLGHGIRSTEAFF.